One and the same sample provided the 31 T cell receptor beta chains below, sequenced in a study of long-term antiretroviral therapy in people with HIV. Running of the v3.0 immunoSEQ assay took place at survey level. Produced via immunoSEQ multiplex PCR; TCRdb's table is partial and in-frame only. Of thousands of clones listed, 88% were seen once; the top ten hold 5.5% to 7%. The specimen comprised unsorted PBMCs, sampled 1.3 years after starting antiretroviral therapy. Receptor source: a woman aged 50 to 60 with HIV.

The chain links TRBV10-3 to TRBJ1-1, with D perhaps matching TRBD1 (6 bases). V gave up 10 bases and J gave up 9 bases, with 15 bases separating them. Germline V CDR1 and CDR2: ENHRY, SYGVKD. This CDR3 contains 11 residues. In nucleotides, the CDR3 is TGTGCCACCTTTTCCGGGACAAAAGCTTTCTTT. Translated, it gives CATFSGTKAFF.

This clone was found a few times. V is TRBV29-1 and J is TRBJ1-2; D is uncertain. V lost 4 bases to trimming and J lost 12 bases, with 6 bases between them. The CDR3 is 8 residues long. Germline values: CDR1 SQVTM, CDR2 ANQGSEA. DNA for the CDR3: TGCAGCGTTGGGCTGGACACCTTC. This sequence encodes CSVGLDTF.

This clone was seen a handful of times. The chain couples TRBV6-5 to TRBJ1-2; TRBD1 is a possible D gene (6 bases). The CDR3 runs to 14 residues. Trimming removed 6 bases at V and 6 bases at J, with 17 bases between. CDR1 is MNHEY, CDR2 SVGAGI, per germline. Here the CDR3 reads CASRAGAQGHGYTF. The CDR3 coding sequence is TGTGCCAGCAGGGCGGGGGCGCAAGGTCATGGCTACACCTTC.

This chain links TRBV30 with TRBJ1-4, with TRBD1 identical over 7 bases. With V trimmed by 1 base and J by 5 bases, 4 bases remained unmatched. Germline assignment: CDR1 GTSNPN and CDR2 SVGIG (reference sequence). CDR3 length: 14 amino acids. The CDR3 loop is CAWSEGTANEKLFF. The CDR3 DNA reads TGTGCCTGGAGTGAGGGGACAGCAAATGAAAAACTGTTTTTT.

This rearrangement joins TRBV7-3 to TRBJ2-2, with D possibly TRBD2 on 5 matching bases. The CDR3 has 16 amino acids. Between the trimmed V and J ends, which lost 5 bases and 8 bases, there was a span of 21 bases. Germline CDR1 is SGHTA and CDR2 is FQGTGA. CDR3 in amino acids: CASSPRGGPSPGELFF. As DNA, the CDR3 is TGTGCCAGCAGCCCGCGCGGCGGGCCTTCTCCGGGGGAGCTGTTTTTT. The whole variable domain, filled in from reference TRBV7-3 and TRBJ2-2, reads GAGVSQTPSNKVTEKGKYVELRCDPISGHTALYWYRQSLGQGPEFLIYFQGTGAADDSGLPNDRFFAVRPEGSVSTLKIQRTERGDSAVYLCASSPRGGPSPGELFFGEGSRLTVL.

This chain's CDR3 is CASSRQRGGTEAFF. CDR3 sequence (DNA): TGTGCCAGCAGCCGTCAACGGGGAGGCACTGAAGCTTTCTTT. The chain combines TRBV4-2 with TRBJ1-1; D unclear. The germline CDR1 and CDR2 sequences are LGHNA and YNFKEQ. This CDR3 comprises 14 residues. Trimming left V 4 bases short and J 4 bases short, with 13 bases between.

The chain has TRBV5-1 and TRBJ1-4, with no clear D. Trimming left V 4 bases short and J 6 bases short, with 13 bases between. CDR3 size: 14 residues. CDR1 SGHRS and CDR2 YFSETQ come from the germline V gene. The DNA of the CDR3 is TGCGCCAGCAGCCTACACGGACGGGATGAAAAACTGTTTTTT. Its translation: CASSLHGRDEKLFF. The full variable domain, with the rest looked up from reference TRBV5-1 and TRBJ1-4, is KAGVTQTPRYLIKTRGQQVTLSCSPISGHRSVSWYQQTPGQGLQFLFEYFSETQRNKGNFPGRFSGRQFSNSRSEMNVSTLELGDSALYLCASSLHGRDEKLFFGSGTQLSVL.

The chain's CDR3 is CASSLATSGGLSTDTQYF. CDR3 nucleotide sequence: TGTGCCAGCAGCTTAGCTACTAGCGGGGGGCTAAGCACAGATACGCAGTATTTT. The rearrangement links TRBV11-3 to TRBJ2-3, with 12 bases aligning to TRBD2. V lost 1 base to trimming and J lost 0 bases; unmatched junction nucleotides: 5. The length of the CDR3 is 18 residues. CDR1 and CDR2 from the germline V gene are SGHNT and YENEEA.

The chain recombines TRBV27 with TRBJ1-1, with D possibly being TRBD1 (6 bases). V was clipped by 0 bases and J by 1 base, with 9 bases between them. The CDR3 sequence is 15 residues long. Germline-derived CDR1 and CDR2 are MNHEY and SMNVEV (reference sequence). CDR3 sequence: CASSLSLGANTEAFF. The DNA for the CDR3 is TGTGCCAGCAGTTTATCGCTGGGGGCGAACACTGAAGCTTTCTTT.

This chain joins TRBV7-3 and TRBJ2-5; tentatively, D is TRBD1 or TRBD2 (5 bases each). Germline V gives CDR1 SGHTA, CDR2 FQGTGA. CDR3 size: 15 residues. V lost 5 bases and J 1 base, leaving 14 bases between the germline ends. Here the CDR3 DNA reads TGTGCCAGCAGCCAGCGGCGGACAACCCAAGAGACCCAGTACTTC. Translation: CASSQRRTTQETQYF.

The genes are TRBV7-9 and TRBJ2-3, with 11 bases fitting TRBD2. Germline CDR1 SEHNR, CDR2 FQNEAQ (reference sequence). Losses at the gene ends were 5 bases for V and 3 bases for J; bases not matched to a gene: 4. This CDR3 contains 15 residues. CDR3 in DNA: TGTGCCAGCAGCCGGACTAGCGGGTATACAGATACGCAGTATTTT. Amino acids: CASSRTSGYTDTQYF. The full variable domain, its missing parts supplied by reference TRBV7-9 and TRBJ2-3, is DTGVSQNPRHKITKRGQNVTFRCDPISEHNRLYWYRQTLGQGPEFLTYFQNEAQLEKSRLLSDRFSAERPKGSFSTLEIQRTEQGDSAMYLCASSRTSGYTDTQYFGPGTRLTVL.

The chain is built from TRBV2 and TRBJ2-7; D gene ambiguous. The V gene lost 7 bases and the J gene lost 2 bases, with 21 bases spanning the gap. There are 16 residues in the CDR3. Germline V gene data show CDR1 as SNHLY and CDR2 as FYNNEI. This chain's CDR3 is CASNKRTVTFTYEQYF. CDR3 nucleotides: TGTGCCAGCAACAAAAGAACCGTTACTTTCACCTACGAGCAGTACTTC.

V gene TRBV9 combines with J gene TRBJ2-3, with 8 bases that match TRBD1. CDR1 SGDLS and CDR2 YYNGEE come from the germline V gene. CDR3 length equals 15 residues. The J segment lost 2 bases and the V segment lost 5 bases, leaving 7 bases of the junction unmatched. The CDR3 DNA reads TGTGCCAGCAGTGAACAGGGGGTGTCCACAGATACGCAGTATTTT. Its protein product is CASSEQGVSTDTQYF.

V is TRBV6-5 and J is TRBJ2-7; D possibly uses TRBD1 or TRBD2 (5 bases each). From germline, CDR1 is MNHEY and CDR2 SVGAGI. Between the trimmed V and J ends, which lost 2 bases and 3 bases, there was a span of 17 bases. The CDR3 contains 16 residues. The CDR3 reads CASSYTKPGRGYEQYV. CDR3 nucleotide sequence: TGTGCCAGCAGTTACACAAAGCCGGGACGGGGCTACGAGCAGTACGTC.

The V gene is TRBV7-9, the J gene TRBJ1-1, with 7 bases lining up with TRBD1. The CDR3 loop spans 16 amino acids. V shed 4 bases, J shed 0 bases, and the junction held 8 bases outside the gene matches. Germline V lookup: CDR1 SEHNR, CDR2 FQNEAQ (reference sequence). The CDR3 loop is CASSSGQPGLNTEAFF. For the CDR3, the DNA is TGTGCCAGCAGCTCGGGACAGCCGGGCCTGAACACTGAAGCTTTCTTT.

The rearrangement uses TRBV11-2 and TRBJ2-1; 8 nucleotides align to TRBD2. The CDR3 contains 15 residues. V shed 5 bases, J shed 1 base, and the junction held 4 bases outside the gene matches. Looked up from germline, CDR1 is SGHAT and CDR2 is FQNNGV. The CDR3 sequence is CASSLGGASYNEQFF. The CDR3 nucleotides are TGTGCCAGCAGCCTCGGGGGGGCGTCCTACAATGAGCAGTTCTTC.

The V gene is TRBV4-1, the J gene TRBJ2-3; D is ambiguous. CDR3 length equals 16 residues. Trimming left V 4 bases short and J 2 bases short, with 16 bases between. Germline loops: CDR1 MGHRA, CDR2 YSYEKL. This CDR3 is CASSRAALYATDTQYF. The CDR3 region has the DNA TGCGCCAGCAGCCGAGCCGCCTTATACGCCACAGATACGCAGTATTTT.

This rearrangement joins TRBV6-5 to TRBJ2-7; possible D gene TRBD2, 6 bases. Trimming took off 4 bases at V and 2 bases at J, with 12 bases between the two ends. Germline loops: CDR1 MNHEY, CDR2 SVGAGI. CDR3 length: 14 amino acids. The CDR3 coding sequence is TGTGCCAGCAGTTGGCGGGGCTATACCTACGAGCAGTACTTC. Protein product: CASSWRGYTYEQYF.

This chain connects TRBV4-1 to TRBJ1-2, with D possibly being TRBD1 (5 bases). Germline CDR1 reads MGHRA; CDR2 reads YSYEKL. The CDR3 is 16 residues long. V was cut by 2 bases and J by 0 bases, with 13 bases left in between. The CDR3 DNA sequence: TGCGCCAGCAGCCAATTCCCTGACAGCACTAACTATGGCTACACCTTC. It codes for CASSQFPDSTNYGYTF.

The chain has TRBV19 and TRBJ2-2; 10 bases align to TRBD2. Germline values: CDR1 LNHDA, CDR2 SQIVND (reference sequence). The J segment lost 4 bases and the V segment lost 1 base, leaving 0 bases of the junction unmatched. The CDR3 sequence is 15 residues long. The CDR3 DNA is TGTGCCAGTAGTATAGGACTAGCGGGCACCGGGGAGCTGTTTTTT. Amino acids: CASSIGLAGTGELFF.

The gene calls are TRBV10-3 and TRBJ1-5; 8 nucleotides agree with TRBD1. The CDR3 length is 13 residues. The junction had 7 bases not matched to a gene; V was cut back by 10 bases and J by 5 bases. CDR1 and CDR2 from the germline V gene are ENHRY and SYGVKD. Here the CDR3 reads CATSNRGDQPQHF. DNA of the CDR3: TGTGCCACGAGCAACAGGGGGGATCAGCCCCAGCATTTT.

The chain recombines TRBV5-1 with TRBJ1-4; D is perhaps TRBD1 (6 bases). Trimming cost V 4 bases and J 8 bases, with 12 bases left between them. Looked up from germline, CDR1 is SGHRS and CDR2 is YFSETQ. This CDR3 region has 13 residues. The CDR3 DNA reads as TGCGCCAGCAGCCAGACAGGTGACGAAAAACTGTTTTTT. Translation: CASSQTGDEKLFF.

This clone was observed a handful of times. V usage is TRBV4-1 and J usage is TRBJ2-6, with D unresolved. The germline CDR1 and CDR2 sequences are MGHRA and YSYEKL. This CDR3 is built from 16 residues. V gave up 4 bases and J gave up 0 bases, with 10 bases separating them. CDR3 sequence (DNA): TGCGCCAGCAGCCTATATGGTCTCTCTGGGGCCAACGTCCTGACTTTC. Residues: CASSLYGLSGANVLTF.

The V call is TRBV25-1, the J call TRBJ1-2; D unclear. This CDR3 region has 15 residues. Trimming cost V 1 base and J 4 bases, with 13 bases left between them. Germline values: CDR1 MGHDK, CDR2 SYGVNS. As DNA, the CDR3 is TGTGCCAGCAGTGAATGGAACAGTGAGGCCTATGGCTACACCTTC. Translating it yields CASSEWNSEAYGYTF.

V usage is TRBV7-8 and J usage is TRBJ1-1, with 9 bases identical to TRBD1. This CDR3 has 14 residues. CDR1 and CDR2 (germline): SGHVS, FQNEAQ. After removal of 4 bases from V and 3 bases from J, the junction contained 3 bases not matched to a gene. CDR3 residues: CASSSGTGHTEAFF. The CDR3 nucleotides are TGTGCCAGCAGCTCTGGGACAGGGCACACTGAAGCTTTCTTT.

The chain carries TRBV6-5 and TRBJ1-1; the D gene is possibly TRBD1 (5 bases). The CDR3 contains 13 residues. Germline CDR1 MNHEY, CDR2 SVGAGI. Trimming took off 2 bases at V and 5 bases at J, with 9 bases between the two ends. The CDR3 region is CASSYGGRTEAFF. The CDR3 coding sequence is TGTGCCAGCAGTTACGGGGGAAGGACTGAAGCTTTCTTT.

This clone has a single count. The chain uses TRBV5-1 and TRBJ2-7, with a weak D call TRBD1 (7 bases). The germline V gene encodes CDR1 SGHRS and CDR2 YFSETQ. The CDR3 has 15 amino acids. V was cut by 4 bases and J by 1 base, with 15 bases left in between. The CDR3, as DNA: TGCGCCAGCAGCCCGGAGGGGGCGCGGTCCTACGAGCAGTACTTC. It codes for CASSPEGARSYEQYF.

This chain joins TRBV27 and TRBJ2-3; D gene unclear. This CDR3 comprises 12 residues. Germline V gives CDR1 MNHEY, CDR2 SMNVEV (reference sequence). V was shortened by 5 bases and J by 4 bases, with 7 bases between the two germline ends. CDR3 in amino acids: CASSPTSDTQYF. The CDR3 DNA reads as TGTGCCAGCAGTCCCACCTCAGATACGCAGTATTTT.

V and J are TRBV7-9 and TRBJ1-1, with no clear D. CDR1 is SEHNR and CDR2 is FQNEAQ in the germline V gene (reference sequence). The CDR3 spans 14 residues. The germline V and J ends were trimmed by 5 bases and 1 base, with 11 bases remaining between them. The CDR3 DNA follows: TGTGCCAGCAGCCCTAGGCAGAGGAACACTGAAGCTTTCTTT. Its translation: CASSPRQRNTEAFF.

The chain joins TRBV7-2 to TRBJ2-3; D call uncertain. The CDR3 has 18 residues. The V end lost 1 base, the J end lost 0 bases, and 17 bases lay between the germline ends. The germline gives CDR1 SGHTA, CDR2 FQGNSA. As DNA, the CDR3 is TGTGCCAGCAGCTTAGTTGGATTTTTGGGTTCTAGCACAGATACGCAGTATTTT. The encoded protein is CASSLVGFLGSSTDTQYF. Supplemented by reference TRBV7-2 and TRBJ2-3, the full variable domain reads GAGVSQSPSNKVTEKGKDVELRCDPISGHTALYWYRQSLGQGLEFLIYFQGNSAPDKSGLPSDRFSAERTGGSVSTLTIQRTQQEDSAVYLCASSLVGFLGSSTDTQYFGPGTRLTVL.

The chain links TRBV6-1 to TRBJ1-2; 9 bases match TRBD1. CDR3 size: 14 residues. Germline V gene data show CDR1 as MNHNS and CDR2 as SASEGT. V was pared by 5 bases and J by 8 bases, with 9 bases of the junction left unmatched. The CDR3 sequence: CASSPGQGVGGYTF. CDR3 DNA sequence: TGTGCCAGCAGTCCGGGACAGGGAGTAGGGGGCTACACCTTC.